These 32 T cell receptor beta chains came from one sample sequenced in a study of beta chain features in type 1 diabetes. The whole isolated RNA underwent reverse transcription, so sequencing captured expressed TCRB transcripts. The protocol was immunoSEQ multiplex PCR, while the TCRdb copy is restricted to in-frame clones and leaves out a portion. The sample includes about 300,000 clones, roughly 8% of them seen just once. The material sequenced was central memory CD4+ T cells from blood. The receptor set was obtained from a woman aged 18-30 years in good health.

This clone appeared a few times. This sequence joins TRBV5-4 and TRBJ1-2; possibly TRBD1 for D (6 bases). There are 13 residues in the CDR3. V lost 0 bases and J lost 8, with 11 bases in between. From germline, CDR1 is SGHNT and CDR2 YYREEE (reference sequence). The CDR3 bases are TGTGCCAGCAGCTTGGAACAGGGAGGAGGCTACACCTTC. Its protein is CASSLEQGGGYTF.

The table lists this clone with a few counts. The chain employs TRBV6-1 and TRBJ2-5; D is unclear. The CDR3 is made up of 14 amino acids. Germline CDR1 reads MNHNS; CDR2 reads SASEGT. The V end lost 5 bases, the J end lost 1 base, and 11 bases lay between the germline ends. Here the CDR3 DNA reads TGTGCCAGCAGTCTCGGACCGGCCCAAGAGACCCAGTACTTC. This encodes CASSLGPAQETQYF.

The chain has TRBV4-1 and TRBJ1-3, with 8 bases fitting TRBD1. Trimming removed 3 bases from V and 1 base from J; junction bases left unmatched: 2. Germline CDR1 reads MGHRA; CDR2 reads YSYEKL. CDR3 size: 15 residues. The CDR3 loop is CASSQRTGSGNTIYF. Here the CDR3 DNA reads TGCGCCAGCAGCCAGAGGACAGGGTCTGGAAACACCATATATTTT.

This clone was counted only a few times. This chain connects TRBV6-1 to TRBJ1-5, with 8 bases that match TRBD1. Germline values: CDR1 MNHNS, CDR2 SASEGT. The ends lost 6 bases at V and 0 bases at J; junction bases unmatched: 4. The CDR3 is 15 amino acids. CDR3 DNA sequence: TGTGCCAGCAGAAAGGACAGGGCTAGCAATCAGCCCCAGCATTTT. Translated, it gives CASRKDRASNQPQHF.

This clone was detected a few times. The chain carries TRBV5-4 and TRBJ2-1, with 9 bases matching TRBD1. CDR3 length: 16 residues. The ends lost 5 bases at V and 0 bases at J; junction bases unmatched: 6. Germline CDR1 and CDR2: SGHNT and YYREEE (reference sequence). CDR3 nucleotides: TGTGCCAGCAGAGAAGGGACAGGGAGCTCCTACAATGAGCAGTTCTTC. This codes for CASREGTGSSYNEQFF.

The table lists this clone with many counts. The chain links TRBV4-3 to TRBJ2-1; 7 bases match TRBD2. V gave up 0 bases and J gave up 4 bases; unmatched junction bases: 3. CDR3 length: 15 amino acids. The germline gives CDR1 LGHNA, CDR2 YSLEER. The CDR3 DNA reads TGCGCCAGCAGCCAAGAGGGGCGGGGGTACAATGAGCAGTTCTTC. The encoded protein is CASSQEGRGYNEQFF.

The CDR3 region has the DNA TGTGCCAGCAGCTTAACATATGGCTACACCTTC. This codes for CASSLTYGYTF. The gene calls are TRBV11-2 and TRBJ1-2; the D is unclear. V lost 2 bases and J 5 bases, leaving 3 bases between the germline ends. The germline CDR1 and CDR2 sequences are SGHAT and FQNNGV. The CDR3 has 11 residues.

This clone was seen ten or more times. The CDR3 sequence is CASSYIGGEGTQYF. In nucleotides, the CDR3 is TGTGCCAGCAGCTACATAGGGGGAGAGGGTACGCAGTATTTT. This rearrangement joins TRBV7-9 to TRBJ2-3; D might be TRBD1 (6 bases). The CDR3 totals 14 residues. The germline gives CDR1 SEHNR, CDR2 FQNEAQ (reference sequence). V was clipped by 4 bases and J by 8 bases, with 16 bases between them.

The DNA of the CDR3 is TGCGCCAGCAGCCCTACGGACGGAATCAATCAGCCCCAGCATTTT. It yields the protein CASSPTDGINQPQHF. V gene TRBV23-1 combines with J gene TRBJ1-5; D is ambiguous. TRBV23-1 is identified as an open reading frame with a role that is uncertain. The CDR3 runs to 15 residues. The V end lost 6 bases, the J end lost 3 bases, and 15 bases lay between the germline ends.

The CDR3 DNA follows: TGTGCCAGCAGCCCACAGGGGATCCTGCAGTACTTC. This gives the protein CASSPQGILQYF. The chain uses TRBV7-9 and TRBJ2-7; 7 bases are a match to TRBD1. CDR3 length: 12 residues. Germline V gene sequence: CDR1 SEHNR, CDR2 FQNEAQ (reference sequence). Losses at the gene ends were 5 bases for V and 9 bases for J; bases not matched to a gene: 7.

This clone was observed a few times. DNA of the CDR3: TGCGCCAGCAGCCAAGATTTGCGAAGCTCCTACAATGAGCAGTTCTTC. Its protein is CASSQDLRSSYNEQFF. V and J are TRBV4-1 and TRBJ2-1; the D is unclear. Looked up from germline, CDR1 is MGHRA and CDR2 is YSYEKL. V gave up 0 bases and J gave up 0 bases, with 9 bases separating them. This CDR3 spans 16 amino acids.

This clone has just a few counts. The chain links TRBV5-4 to TRBJ2-5, with D uncertain. The germline V gene has CDR1 SGHNT and CDR2 YYREEE (reference sequence). V lost 3 bases, J lost 4 bases, and 13 bases lay in between. The CDR3 consists of 14 residues. DNA for the CDR3: TGTGCCAGCAGCTCAACCCGGACGGGAGAGACCCAGTACTTC. It translates to CASSSTRTGETQYF. The full variable domain, with the rest looked up from reference TRBV5-4 and TRBJ2-5, is ETGVTQSPTHLIKTRGQQVTLRCSSQSGHNTVSWYQQALGQGPQFIFQYYREEENGRGNFPPRFSGLQFPNYSSELNVNALELDDSALYLCASSSTRTGETQYFGPGTRLLVL.

This clone was recorded a few times. The chain couples TRBV5-1 to TRBJ1-4; 8 nucleotides match TRBD1. Germline lookup yields CDR1 SGHRS and CDR2 YFSETQ. Trimming cost V 5 bases and J 5 bases; bases outside gene matches: 5. This CDR3 has 14 amino acids. The CDR3 reads CASSSTGGNEKLFF. The CDR3 DNA reads as TGCGCCAGCAGTTCTACAGGGGGGAATGAAAAACTGTTTTTT.

This clone was observed a handful of times. V and J are TRBV6-5 and TRBJ2-4; D may be TRBD1 (6 bases). From germline, CDR1 is MNHEY and CDR2 SVGAGI. Trimming removed 6 bases from V and 0 bases from J, with 12 bases in between. The CDR3 has 15 residues. CDR3 sequence reads: CASRRTGLAKNIQYF. The CDR3 nucleotides are TGTGCCAGCAGGCGAACAGGGTTAGCCAAAAACATTCAGTACTTC.

The V gene is TRBV30, the J gene TRBJ2-3; no clear D gene. CDR3 length: 14 amino acids. V lost 7 bases and J 4 bases, leaving 18 bases between the germline ends. Germline values: CDR1 GTSNPN, CDR2 SVGIG (reference sequence). The CDR3 DNA sequence: TGTGCCTTTCACCGGGTCTTAGACGCAGATACGCAGTATTTT. Its protein product is CAFHRVLDADTQYF.

This clone was seen more than once but under ten times. This chain links TRBV29-1 with TRBJ2-1; TRBD2 agrees at 9 bases. Unmatched junction bases numbered 2, after V lost 1 base and J lost 1 base. Germline V gene data show CDR1 as SQVTM and CDR2 as ANQGSEA. The CDR3 is 15 residues long. The CDR3 spells CSVEGREGSYNEQFF. The CDR3 coding sequence is TGCAGCGTTGAAGGGCGGGAGGGGTCCTACAATGAGCAGTTCTTC.

This clone was seen a handful of times. The rearrangement links TRBV4-1 to TRBJ1-5, with D unresolved. The CDR3 has 15 amino acids. Germline V CDR1 and CDR2: MGHRA, YSYEKL. V lost 4 bases and J lost 10, with 20 bases in between. The CDR3: CASSPQETTSDPQHF. The CDR3 coding sequence is TGCGCCAGCAGCCCCCAAGAGACGACCTCGGACCCCCAGCATTTT.

This rearrangement joins TRBV4-3 to TRBJ1-6, with a possible D match to TRBD1 (5 bases). V shed 1 base and J shed 9 bases, with 16 bases lying between them. The V gene's germline CDR1 is LGHNA and CDR2 YSLEER. There are 16 residues in the CDR3. The CDR3 nucleotides read TGCGCCAGCAGCCAAGGTTCGGACACGTTCGGTTCACCCCTCCACTTT. Protein sequence: CASSQGSDTFGSPLHF.

This clone was found a few times. The rearrangement links TRBV4-2 to TRBJ2-3; D is unclear. The germline V gene has CDR1 LGHNA and CDR2 YNFKEQ. Trimming shortened V by 3 bases and J by 5 bases, and 27 bases separated the two germline ends. This CDR3 spans 19 amino acids. The CDR3 DNA is TGTGCCAGCAGCCACCGAGTGTCCCAGGTCTATCGATTCGGAGATACGCAGTATTTT. As protein: CASSHRVSQVYRFGDTQYF.

This chain links TRBV7-6 with TRBJ1-1; 7 nucleotides align to TRBD1. Trimming removed 4 bases from V and 6 bases from J; junction bases left unmatched: 11. There are 15 residues in the CDR3. Germline lookup yields CDR1 SGHVS and CDR2 FNYEAQ. CDR3 nucleotide sequence: TGTGCCAGCAGCTCGTACAGGGGCGCCGAAGCTGAAGCTTTCTTT. Protein: CASSSYRGAEAEAFF. Filled out from reference TRBV7-6 and TRBJ1-1, the complete variable domain reads GAGVSQSPRYKVTKRGQDVALRCDPISGHVSLYWYRQALGQGPEFLTYFNYEAQQDKSGLPNDRFSAERPEGSISTLTIQRTEQRDSAMYRCASSSYRGAEAEAFFGQGTRLTVV.

This clone was seen a few times. This sequence joins TRBV5-6 and TRBJ2-3; 13 bases are a match to TRBD2. The CDR3 contains 17 residues. Germline V CDR1 and CDR2: SGHDT, YYEEEE. V lost 3 bases to trimming and J lost 0 bases; unmatched junction nucleotides: 4. The CDR3 spells CASSYGLAGVSTDTQYF. The CDR3 bases are TGTGCCAGCAGCTACGGACTAGCGGGGGTCAGCACAGATACGCAGTATTTT. The full variable domain, its missing parts supplied by reference TRBV5-6 and TRBJ2-3, is DAGVTQSPTHLIKTRGQQVTLRCSPKSGHDTVSWYQQALGQGPQFIFQYYEEEERQRGNFPDRFSGHQFPNYSSELNVNALLLGDSALYLCASSYGLAGVSTDTQYFGPGTRLTVL.

This clone was found a few times. At one end the junction does not follow the germline gene, possibly because of a read error. The genes are TRBV10-3 and TRBJ2-5; tentatively, D is TRBD1 (6 bases). CDR1 ENHRY and CDR2 SYGVKD come from the germline V gene. The CDR3 runs to 15 residues. The CDR3 here is CASSRLQGAVETQYF. CDR3 bases: TGTGCCAGCAGTCGACTACAGGGCGCGGTTGAGACCCAGTACTTC.

The table lists this clone with a few counts. The chain recombines TRBV7-2 with TRBJ1-2; weak D call: TRBD1 (6 bases). Germline CDR1 and CDR2: SGHTA and FQGNSA. V lost 5 bases and J 6 bases, leaving 13 bases between the germline ends. There are 13 residues in the CDR3. The CDR3 loop is CASSARQADGYTF. The CDR3 DNA reads TGTGCCAGCAGCGCCCGACAGGCCGATGGCTACACCTTC. The whole variable domain, remainder taken from reference TRBV7-2 and TRBJ1-2, is GAGVSQSPSNKVTEKGKDVELRCDPISGHTALYWYRQSLGQGLEFLIYFQGNSAPDKSGLPSDRFSAERTGGSVSTLTIQRTQQEDSAVYLCASSARQADGYTFGSGTRLTVV.

This clone occurred a few times. The J gene is TRBJ1-1, the V gene TRBV11-3; weak D call: TRBD1 (6 bases). The germline V gene has CDR1 SGHNT and CDR2 YENEEA. The CDR3 covers 14 residues. With 5 bases removed from V and 5 bases from J, the gap between germline ends came to 15 bases. CDR3 sequence reads: CASSGDRLGTEAFF. In nucleotides, the CDR3 is TGTGCCAGCAGCGGTGACAGGCTGGGGACTGAAGCTTTCTTT.

The chain uses TRBV5-4 and TRBJ1-2; 9 bases fit TRBD1. With V trimmed by 2 bases and J by 5 bases, 13 bases remained unmatched. Germline V gives CDR1 SGHNT, CDR2 YYREEE (reference sequence). This CDR3 is 17 amino acids long. The CDR3: CASSLKGQGPSGYGYTF. CDR3 nucleotides: TGTGCCAGCAGCTTAAAGGGACAGGGCCCATCAGGATATGGCTACACCTTC.

This clone was observed at least ten times. The chain carries TRBV6-5 and TRBJ2-7, with TRBD1 matching 11 bases. CDR3 length equals 15 residues. Germline V gene data show CDR1 as MNHEY and CDR2 as SVGAGI. V gave up 7 bases and J gave up 0 bases; unmatched junction bases: 5. The CDR3 loop reads CASKAGQGVSYEQYV. For the CDR3, the DNA is TGTGCCAGCAAAGCGGGACAGGGGGTCTCCTACGAGCAGTACGTC.

A few counts support this clone. The chain uses TRBV11-3 and TRBJ2-3; D perhaps matches TRBD1 (6 bases). The CDR3 is made up of 16 amino acids. Germline V CDR1 and CDR2: SGHNT, YENEEA. The ends were cut back, 0 bases at V and 2 bases at J, with 12 bases in the middle. The CDR3 is CASSLDSGANTDTQYF. CDR3 in DNA: TGTGCCAGCAGCTTAGACTCAGGGGCAAACACAGATACGCAGTATTTT.

This clone has more than one count but fewer than ten. Other DNA sequences within the sample encode an identical CDR3. The J gene is TRBJ2-3, the V gene TRBV7-3; D gene uncertain. Germline CDR1 SGHTA, CDR2 FQGTGA. The CDR3 runs 14 residues. V gave up 5 bases and J gave up 2 bases, with 11 bases separating them. The CDR3 protein is CASSPDGNTDTQYF. In nucleotides, the CDR3 is TGTGCCAGCAGCCCGGATGGGAACACAGATACGCAGTATTTT. The entire variable domain, with the rest obtained from reference TRBV7-3 and TRBJ2-3, is as follows: GAGVSQTPSNKVTEKGKYVELRCDPISGHTALYWYRQSLGQGPEFLIYFQGTGAADDSGLPNDRFFAVRPEGSVSTLKIQRTERGDSAVYLCASSPDGNTDTQYFGPGTRLTVL.

This sequence joins TRBV18 and TRBJ2-3; no clear D gene. Germline V gene lookup returns CDR1 KGHSH and CDR2 LQKENI. The V end lost 2 bases, the J end lost 1 base, and 4 bases lay between the germline ends. There are 13 residues in the CDR3. For the CDR3, the DNA is TGTGCCAGCTCACCAATGGGCACAGATACGCAGTATTTT. Residues: CASSPMGTDTQYF.

The gene calls are TRBV28 and TRBJ1-3, with D uncertain. Germline CDR1 is MDHEN and CDR2 is SYDVKM. CDR3 size: 14 residues. V was trimmed by 7 bases and J by 1 base, leaving 11 bases between them. In DNA, the CDR3 is TGTGCCAGCAACAGTCGGGGTTCTGGAAACACCATATATTTT. Translating gives CASNSRGSGNTIYF.

The chain has TRBV2 and TRBJ2-7; TRBD2 is a possible D gene (6 bases). V dropped 8 bases and J dropped 6 bases, with 11 bases sitting between them. The germline gives CDR1 SNHLY, CDR2 FYNNEI. The CDR3 is 11 residues long. CDR3 nucleotide sequence: TGTGCCAGCTTGTCGGGAGTCGAGCAGTACTTC. Residues: CASLSGVEQYF.

V is TRBV7-2 and J is TRBJ2-3; D may be TRBD1 or TRBD2 (6 bases each). The CDR3 covers 14 residues. Germline CDR1 reads SGHTA; CDR2 reads FQGNSA. The ends were cut back, 7 bases at V and 4 bases at J, with 15 bases in the middle. The CDR3 DNA follows: TGTGCCAGCAACCAAGGGGGGTGGGCAGATACGCAGTATTTT. Its translation is CASNQGGWADTQYF.